Following are 9 T cell receptor beta chains from one sample sequenced in a study of T cells in Graves' hyperthyroidism and ophthalmopathy. Amplification of TCR beta CDR3 regions used RNA as the template. The study used the HTBI primer set for a first-round RT-PCR of the TCR CDR3. One entry per CDR3 protein results from TCRdb running MiXCR on the multiplex PCR reads. Of hundreds of thousands of distinct CDR3 sequences in the sample, roughly 13% are singletons; the top ten hold 34%. The sequenced material came from blood. The receptor source for this set is a woman between 40 and 50 years old with Graves' ophthalmopathy.

This clonotype was seen ten or more times. The V call is TRBV18, the J call TRBJ2-2; TRBD1 is a possible D gene (6 bases). CDR3 length: 14 residues. V lost 6 bases and J lost 1, with 9 bases in between. Germline assignment: CDR1 KGHSH and CDR2 LQKENI. The CDR3 spells CASSGDMNTGELFF. DNA for the CDR3: TGTGCCAGCTCCGGGGACATGAACACCGGGGAGCTGTTTTTT.

This clonotype was detected many times. The CDR3 coding sequence is TGCAGTGCGAGACCGGGTCTATACACTGAAGCTTTCTTT. It codes for CSARPGLYTEAFF. The rearrangement joins TRBV20-1 to TRBJ1-1; the D is unclear. CDR3 length equals 13 residues. The V end lost 6 bases, the J end lost 3 bases, and 14 bases lay between the germline ends. CDR1 is DFQATT, CDR2 SNEGSKA, per germline (reference sequence).

This clonotype was counted many times. This CDR3 reads CASTLADMNTEAFF. CDR3 DNA: TGTGCCAGCACCCTAGCAGACATGAACACTGAAGCTTTCTTT. This chain connects TRBV7-9 to TRBJ1-1; the D is unclear. CDR3 size: 14 residues. Germline assignment: CDR1 SEHNR and CDR2 FQNEAQ (reference sequence). The V and J ends lost 7 bases and 0 bases respectively, with 12 bases between them.

In its sample, this clonotype was seen many times. The chain links TRBV5-1 to TRBJ2-7; TRBD1 matches 10 bases. This CDR3 has 13 amino acids. Germline V gene sequence: CDR1 SGHRS, CDR2 YFSETQ. Germline trimming cut 4 bases from V and 5 bases from J; bases unmatched to any gene: 3. CDR3 sequence (DNA): TGCGCCAGCAGCCGACAGGGGGCCAACGAGCAGTACTTC. Translating gives CASSRQGANEQYF.

There are many counts of this clonotype. J is TRBJ1-5 and V is TRBV6-1; D is possibly TRBD1 (6 bases). V lost 1 base and J 7 bases, leaving 14 bases between the germline ends. CDR1 and CDR2 (germline): MNHNS, SASEGT. The CDR3 consists of 15 residues. The CDR3 loop reads CASSEGPGEGQPQHF. The CDR3 bases are TGTGCCAGCAGTGAAGGACCAGGGGAAGGCCAGCCCCAGCATTTT.

V is TRBV12-3 or TRBV12-4 and J is TRBJ1-1, with no clear D. The CDR3 sequence is 14 residues long. Between the trimmed V and J ends, which lost 3 bases and 0 bases, there was a span of 8 bases. CDR3 in amino acids: CASSLGLVNTEAFF. The CDR3 bases are TGTGCCAGCAGTTTGGGTCTGGTGAACACTGAAGCTTTCTTT.

This clonotype was detected many times. The V call is TRBV2, the J call TRBJ1-6, with 8 positions matching TRBD1. The CDR3 is 14 residues long. V was pared by 4 bases and J by 10 bases, with 6 bases of the junction left unmatched. Germline CDR1 is SNHLY and CDR2 is FYNNEI. The CDR3 sequence is CASSVGQGESPLHF. The CDR3 DNA sequence: TGTGCCAGCAGTGTAGGACAGGGAGAATCACCCCTCCACTTT.

In its sample, this clonotype was seen many times. The chain employs TRBV7-8 and TRBJ2-1; 10 nucleotides match TRBD2. CDR3 length: 15 amino acids. Per germline, CDR1 SGHVS and CDR2 FQNEAQ. With V trimmed by 1 base and J by 6 bases, 3 bases remained unmatched. The CDR3 protein is CASSLGSGGVNEQFF. CDR3 in DNA: TGTGCCAGCAGCTTAGGGAGCGGGGGGGTCAATGAGCAGTTCTTC.

The chain employs TRBV29-1 and TRBJ1-2; D not certain. Germline V gene data show CDR1 as SQVTM and CDR2 as ANQGSEA. This CDR3 comprises 10 residues. V lost 3 bases, J lost 6 bases, and 5 bases lay in between. Here the CDR3 reads CSVDLNGYTF. DNA for the CDR3: TGCAGCGTTGACTTAAATGGCTACACCTTC.